This is a list of T cell receptor beta chains from one sample in a study of cytomegalovirus exposure and HLA in healthy donors. Generated by immunoSEQ multiplex PCR, the TCRdb table keeps only in-frame clones and is missing some. The repertoire holds 180,000 or so clones, with around 78% as singletons. Sequencing was performed on PBMCs. The origin of the receptors is a female donor in good health and CMV-seronegative. Both conserved end residues are part of each CDR3. Each record gives: CDR3 DNA, CDR3 protein, V gene, clone size, D gene, J gene. The D gene is left open where the match is weak. Rows give clone size only sometimes, using once, few, many, or a class for an expanded clone.

DNA: TGCGCCAGCAGCTCTTCTAGCGCCTCCTACAATGAGCAGTTCTTC
CDR3: CASSSSSASYNEQFF
V: TRBV5-1
size: few
D: .
J: TRBJ2-1

DNA: TGTGCCAGCAGTTCCCTCGCCGGTTACGAGCAGTACTTC
CDR3: CASSSLAGYEQYF
V: TRBV6-6
size: .
D: .
J: TRBJ2-7

DNA: TGTGCCATACAGGGGGCTGGGGCCAACGGCCTGACTTTC
CDR3: CAIQGAGANGLTF
V: TRBV10-3
size: .
D: TRBD1
J: TRBJ2-6

DNA: TGTGCCAGCAGCTCACGTTCGGGACGGGGGGCAACTAATGAAAAACTGTTTTTT
CDR3: CASSSRSGRGATNEKLFF
V: TRBV11-2
size: .
D: .
J: TRBJ1-4

DNA: TGCGCCAGCAGCCAAGATTACCTAGCGGGAGGTACAGATACGCAGTATTTT
CDR3: CASSQDYLAGGTDTQYF
V: TRBV4-3
size: .
D: TRBD2
J: TRBJ2-3

DNA: TGTGCCAGCACCTTCTACTGGGCCGGATGGGGGGGCCAGTTTCCGATCTGCCCCGAGCAGTACTTC
CDR3: CASTFYWAGWGGQFPICPEQYF
V: TRBV27
size: .
D: .
J: TRBJ2-7

DNA: TGTGCCAGCAGCTTGACAGGTTCGATCAATGAGCAGTTCTTC
CDR3: CASSLTGSINEQFF
V: TRBV5-4
size: .
D: .
J: TRBJ2-1

DNA: TGTGCCAGCAGCCTCCAGGACAAGAACACTGAAGCTTTCTTT
CDR3: CASSLQDKNTEAFF
V: TRBV7-8
size: .
D: .
J: TRBJ1-1

DNA: TGTGCCAGCAGGTTACAGGGGGGAACTAATGAAAAACTGTTTTTT
CDR3: CASRLQGGTNEKLFF
V: TRBV6-1
size: .
D: TRBD1
J: TRBJ1-4

DNA: TGTGCCAGCAGCTTAGACAGTTTTTCCTACGAGCAGTACTTC
CDR3: CASSLDSFSYEQYF
V: TRBV5-4
size: .
D: .
J: TRBJ2-7

DNA: TGTGCCAGCAGCTTATCGGCGGGAAGGGCATACTTC
CDR3: CASSLSAGRAYF
V: TRBV7-9
size: .
D: .
J: TRBJ2-7

DNA: TGTGCCTGGAGTCTCTCTTGGGCCAACGTCCTGACTTTC
CDR3: CAWSLSWANVLTF
V: TRBV30
size: .
D: .
J: TRBJ2-6

DNA: TGTGCCAGCAGTTACAACAGGGTTGACGAGCAGTACTTC
CDR3: CASSYNRVDEQYF
V: TRBV6-6
size: .
D: .
J: TRBJ2-7

DNA: TGCAGCGTTGCCGTGCTCATAGAGGGGGCGCAGTATTTT
CDR3: CSVAVLIEGAQYF
V: TRBV29-1
size: few
D: .
J: TRBJ2-3

DNA: TGTGCCAGCAGCTTAGGCGGCCAAAACACTGAAGCTTTCTTT
CDR3: CASSLGGQNTEAFF
V: TRBV11-2
size: .
D: .
J: TRBJ1-1

DNA: TGCAGCGTTCGGACAGGGGGCGCGGGACGCCAGCCCCAGCATTTT
CDR3: CSVRTGGAGRQPQHF
V: TRBV29-1
size: .
D: TRBD1
J: TRBJ1-5

DNA: TGTGCCAGCAGGGGGGGGAATCAGCCCCAGCATTTT
CDR3: CASRGGNQPQHF
V: TRBV27
size: once
D: .
J: TRBJ1-5

DNA: TGTGCCAGCTCACTTGGAACAGAGAGCTATGGCTACACCTTC
CDR3: CASSLGTESYGYTF
V: TRBV18
size: .
D: .
J: TRBJ1-2

DNA: TGCGCCAGCAGCCAAGATAGCCACGCCGACAATGAGCAGTTCTTC
CDR3: CASSQDSHADNEQFF
V: TRBV4-3
size: .
D: .
J: TRBJ2-1

DNA: TGTGCCAGCGCCGGGACAGGTAGTGTGCGATACTATGGCTACACCTTC
CDR3: CASAGTGSVRYYGYTF
V: TRBV28
size: few
D: TRBD1
J: TRBJ1-2

DNA: TGTGCCAGTAGTAGCGTTGGGACAGGGGTACTAATACCCTACGAGCAGTACTTC
CDR3: CASSSVGTGVLIPYEQYF
V: TRBV19
size: .
D: TRBD1
J: TRBJ2-7

DNA: TGTGCCACCTCCAAGGGACAGGAGATACAAGAGACCCAGTACTTC
CDR3: CATSKGQEIQETQYF
V: TRBV19
size: once
D: TRBD1
J: TRBJ2-5

DNA: TGTGCCAGCAGCCAAGAAGGGAGGAAAAAGGAGCAGTACTTC
CDR3: CASSQEGRKKEQYF
V: TRBV14
size: .
D: .
J: TRBJ2-5

DNA: TGCGCCAGCTCGGAGCGGGGAATCTCCTACAATGAGCAGTTCTTC
CDR3: CASSERGISYNEQFF
V: TRBV5-1
size: .
D: TRBD2
J: TRBJ2-1

DNA: TGTGCCAGCAGTCCTTCGGACAGTTGGGTCTTGGCCTTCTTC
CDR3: CASSPSDSWVLAFF
V: TRBV9
size: .
D: .
J: TRBJ1-2

DNA: TGTGCCAGCAGCTCCAGACTAGCGGGCTTAAAAGAGACCCAGTACTTC
CDR3: CASSSRLAGLKETQYF
V: TRBV7-9
size: few
D: TRBD2
J: TRBJ2-5

DNA: TGTGCCATCAGTGAGGCAGACTATGGCTACACCTTC
CDR3: CAISEADYGYTF
V: TRBV10-3
size: .
D: .
J: TRBJ1-2